This T cell receptor (beta chain) came from a study of cytomegalovirus exposure and HLA in healthy donors. Study at large: The roughly 700 first-cohort repertoires shared a platform with the 130 or so validation repertoires, as reported in a later analysis. Whole-study results and caveats: The TCR clusters that emerged in the first cohort tended, a later analysis found, to co-occur in the approximately 130 validation repertoires. Researchers catalogued roughly 170 TCR beta chains as cytomegalovirus-associated.

This clone came up a few times. The antigen remains undetermined. The validation cohort, a group of over a hundred subjects, included the donors and was separate from the approximately 700-subject first cohort. In germline, CDR1 is SGHVS, CDR2 FNYEAQ. J gave up 10 bases and V 1 base, and 4 bases lay outside the gene matches. The CDR3 runs 13 residues. The assay was immunoSEQ multiplex PCR, and TCRdb's table has in-frame clones only and misses some. The sample shows approximately 54,000 clones, roughly nine tenths of them seen only once. This chain connects TRBV7-6 to TRBJ2-3; 8 bases are a match to TRBD2. This sequence was found in a woman between 18 and 29 years old in good health and CMV-seropositive. The sample consisted of PBMCs. CDR3 in amino acids: CASSLDAGGSQYF. The CDR3 DNA reads TGTGCCAGCAGCTTAGATGCGGGGGGTTCGCAGTATTTT.